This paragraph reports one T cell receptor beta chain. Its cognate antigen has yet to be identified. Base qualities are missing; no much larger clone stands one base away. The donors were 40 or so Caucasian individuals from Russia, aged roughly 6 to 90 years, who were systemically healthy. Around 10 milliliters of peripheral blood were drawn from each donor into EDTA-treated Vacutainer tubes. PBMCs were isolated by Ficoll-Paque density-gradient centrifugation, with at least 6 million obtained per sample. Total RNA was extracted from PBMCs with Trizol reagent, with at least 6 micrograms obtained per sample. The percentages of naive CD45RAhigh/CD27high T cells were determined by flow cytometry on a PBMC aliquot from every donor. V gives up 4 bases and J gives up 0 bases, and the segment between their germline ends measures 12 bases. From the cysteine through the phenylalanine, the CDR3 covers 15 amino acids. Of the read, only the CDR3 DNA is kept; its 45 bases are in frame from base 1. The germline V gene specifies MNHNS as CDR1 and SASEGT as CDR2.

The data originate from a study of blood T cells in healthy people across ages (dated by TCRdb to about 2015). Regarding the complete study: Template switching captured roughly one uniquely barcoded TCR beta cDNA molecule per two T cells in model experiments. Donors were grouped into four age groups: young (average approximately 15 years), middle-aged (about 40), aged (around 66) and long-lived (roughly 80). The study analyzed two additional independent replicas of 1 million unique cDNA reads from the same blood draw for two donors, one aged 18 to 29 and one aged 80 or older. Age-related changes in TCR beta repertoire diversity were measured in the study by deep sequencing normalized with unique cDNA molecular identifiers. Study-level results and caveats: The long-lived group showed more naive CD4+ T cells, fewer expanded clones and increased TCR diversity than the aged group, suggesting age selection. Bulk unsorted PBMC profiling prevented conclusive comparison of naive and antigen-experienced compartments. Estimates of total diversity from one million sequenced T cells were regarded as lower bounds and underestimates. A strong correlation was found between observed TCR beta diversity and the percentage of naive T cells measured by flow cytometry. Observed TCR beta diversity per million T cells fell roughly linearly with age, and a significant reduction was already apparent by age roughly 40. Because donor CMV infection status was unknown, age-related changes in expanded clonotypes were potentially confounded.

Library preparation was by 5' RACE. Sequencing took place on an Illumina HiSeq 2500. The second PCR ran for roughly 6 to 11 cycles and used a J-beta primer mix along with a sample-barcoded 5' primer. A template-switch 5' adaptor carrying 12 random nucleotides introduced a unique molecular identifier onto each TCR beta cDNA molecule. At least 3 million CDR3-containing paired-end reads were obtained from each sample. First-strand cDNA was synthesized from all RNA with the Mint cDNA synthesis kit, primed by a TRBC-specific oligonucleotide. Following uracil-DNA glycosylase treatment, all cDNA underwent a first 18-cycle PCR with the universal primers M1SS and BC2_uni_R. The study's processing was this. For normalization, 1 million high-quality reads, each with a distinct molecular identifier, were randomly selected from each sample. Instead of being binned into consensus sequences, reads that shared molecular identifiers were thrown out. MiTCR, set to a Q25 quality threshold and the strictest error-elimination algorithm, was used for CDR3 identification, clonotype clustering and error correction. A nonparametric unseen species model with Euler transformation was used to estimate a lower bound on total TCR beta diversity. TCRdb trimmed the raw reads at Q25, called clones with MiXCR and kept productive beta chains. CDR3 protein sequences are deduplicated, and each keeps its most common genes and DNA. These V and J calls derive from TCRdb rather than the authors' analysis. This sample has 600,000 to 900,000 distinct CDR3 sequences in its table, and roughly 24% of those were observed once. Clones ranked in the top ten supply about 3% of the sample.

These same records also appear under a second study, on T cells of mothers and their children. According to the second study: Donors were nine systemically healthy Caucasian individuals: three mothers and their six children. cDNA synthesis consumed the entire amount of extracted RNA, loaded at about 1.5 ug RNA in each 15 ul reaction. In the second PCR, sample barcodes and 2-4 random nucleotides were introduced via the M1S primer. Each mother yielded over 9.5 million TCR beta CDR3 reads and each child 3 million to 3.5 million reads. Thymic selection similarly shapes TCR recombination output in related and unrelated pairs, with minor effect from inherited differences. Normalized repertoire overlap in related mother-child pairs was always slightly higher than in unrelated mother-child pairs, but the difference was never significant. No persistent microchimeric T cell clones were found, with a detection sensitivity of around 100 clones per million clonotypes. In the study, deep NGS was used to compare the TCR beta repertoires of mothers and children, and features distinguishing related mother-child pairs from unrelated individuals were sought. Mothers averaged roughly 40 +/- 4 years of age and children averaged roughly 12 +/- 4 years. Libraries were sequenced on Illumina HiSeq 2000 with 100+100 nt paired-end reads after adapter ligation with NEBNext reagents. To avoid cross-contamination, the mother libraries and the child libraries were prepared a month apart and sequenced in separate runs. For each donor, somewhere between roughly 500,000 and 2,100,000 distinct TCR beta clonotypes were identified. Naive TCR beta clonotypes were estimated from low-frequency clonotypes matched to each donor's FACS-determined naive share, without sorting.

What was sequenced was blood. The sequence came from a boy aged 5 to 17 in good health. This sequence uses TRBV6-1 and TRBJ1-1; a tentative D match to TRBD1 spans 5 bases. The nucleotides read TGTGCCAGCAGTGCACAACAGGCAGTGAACACTGAAGCTTTCTTT. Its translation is CASSAQQAVNTEAFF.